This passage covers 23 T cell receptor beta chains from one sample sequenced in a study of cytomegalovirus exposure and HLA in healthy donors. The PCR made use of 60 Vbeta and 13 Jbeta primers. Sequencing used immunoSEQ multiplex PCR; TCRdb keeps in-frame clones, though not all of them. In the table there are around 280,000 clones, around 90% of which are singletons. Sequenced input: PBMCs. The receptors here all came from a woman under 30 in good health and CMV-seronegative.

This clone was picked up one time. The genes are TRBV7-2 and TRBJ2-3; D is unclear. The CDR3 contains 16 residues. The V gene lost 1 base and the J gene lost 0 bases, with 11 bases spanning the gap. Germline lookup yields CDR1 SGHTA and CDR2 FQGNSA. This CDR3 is CASSLVSYISTDTQYF. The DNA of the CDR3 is TGTGCCAGCAGCTTAGTTAGCTATATTAGCACAGATACGCAGTATTTT.

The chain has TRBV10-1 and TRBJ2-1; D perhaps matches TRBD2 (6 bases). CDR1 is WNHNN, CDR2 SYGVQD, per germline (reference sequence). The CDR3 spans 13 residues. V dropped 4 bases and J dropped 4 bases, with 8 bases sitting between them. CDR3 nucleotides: TGCGCCAGCAGTGCCGGGACTTACAATGAGCAGTTCTTC. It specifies CASSAGTYNEQFF.

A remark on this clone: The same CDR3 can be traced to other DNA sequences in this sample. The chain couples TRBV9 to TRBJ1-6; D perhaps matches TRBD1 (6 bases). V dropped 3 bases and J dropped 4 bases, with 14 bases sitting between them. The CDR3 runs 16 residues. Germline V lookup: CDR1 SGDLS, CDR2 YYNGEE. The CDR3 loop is CASSAQGLPYNSPLHF. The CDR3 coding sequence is TGTGCCAGCAGCGCACAGGGATTACCATATAATTCACCCCTCCACTTT.

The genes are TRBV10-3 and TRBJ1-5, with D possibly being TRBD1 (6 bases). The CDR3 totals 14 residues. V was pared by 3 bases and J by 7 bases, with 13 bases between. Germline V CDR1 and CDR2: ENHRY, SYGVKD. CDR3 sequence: CAISDTGLGQPQHF. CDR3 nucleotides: TGTGCCATCAGTGATACAGGGCTGGGACAGCCCCAGCATTTT.

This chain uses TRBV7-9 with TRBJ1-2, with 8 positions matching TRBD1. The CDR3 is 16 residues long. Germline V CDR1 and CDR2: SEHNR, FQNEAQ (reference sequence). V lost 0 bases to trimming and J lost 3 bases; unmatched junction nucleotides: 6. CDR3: CASSLALGGQDYGYTF. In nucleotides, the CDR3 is TGTGCCAGCAGCTTAGCCCTCGGGGGACAGGACTATGGCTACACCTTC. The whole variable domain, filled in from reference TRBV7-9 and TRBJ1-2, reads DTGVSQNPRHKITKRGQNVTFRCDPISEHNRLYWYRQTLGQGPEFLTYFQNEAQLEKSRLLSDRFSAERPKGSFSTLEIQRTEQGDSAMYLCASSLALGGQDYGYTFGSGTRLTVV.

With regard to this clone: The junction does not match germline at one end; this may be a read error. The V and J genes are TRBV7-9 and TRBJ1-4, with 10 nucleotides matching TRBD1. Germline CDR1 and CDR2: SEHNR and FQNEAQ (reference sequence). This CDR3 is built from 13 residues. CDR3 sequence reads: CSSSQRDRGELFF. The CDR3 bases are TGTTCCAGCAGCCAACGGGACAGGGGTGAACTGTTTTTT.

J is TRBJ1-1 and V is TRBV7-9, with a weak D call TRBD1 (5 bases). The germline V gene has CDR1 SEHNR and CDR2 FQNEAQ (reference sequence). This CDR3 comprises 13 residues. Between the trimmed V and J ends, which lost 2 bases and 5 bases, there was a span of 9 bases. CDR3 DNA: TGTGCCAGCAGCTTACAGGAGGGGACTGAAGCTTTCTTT. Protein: CASSLQEGTEAFF.

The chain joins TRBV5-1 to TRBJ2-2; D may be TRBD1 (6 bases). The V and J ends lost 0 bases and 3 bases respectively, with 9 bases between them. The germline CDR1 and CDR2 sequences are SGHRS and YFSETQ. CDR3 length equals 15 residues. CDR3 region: CASSLAAGDTGELFF. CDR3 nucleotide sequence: TGCGCCAGCAGCTTGGCGGCAGGGGACACCGGGGAGCTGTTTTTT.

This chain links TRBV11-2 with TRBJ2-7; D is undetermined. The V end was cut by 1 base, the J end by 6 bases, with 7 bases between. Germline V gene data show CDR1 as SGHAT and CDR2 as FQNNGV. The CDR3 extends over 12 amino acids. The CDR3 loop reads CASSLASGEQYF. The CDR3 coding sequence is TGTGCCAGCAGCTTAGCTTCGGGCGAGCAGTACTTC.

The CDR3 loop reads CASSQEAAPYLYEQYF. In nucleotides, the CDR3 is TGCGCCAGCAGCCAAGAGGCCGCACCATACCTCTACGAGCAGTACTTC. The chain has TRBV4-1 and TRBJ2-7; no definite D call. The length of the CDR3 is 16 residues. The V gene lost 0 bases and the J gene lost 3 bases, with 15 bases spanning the gap. Germline-derived CDR1 and CDR2 are MGHRA and YSYEKL.

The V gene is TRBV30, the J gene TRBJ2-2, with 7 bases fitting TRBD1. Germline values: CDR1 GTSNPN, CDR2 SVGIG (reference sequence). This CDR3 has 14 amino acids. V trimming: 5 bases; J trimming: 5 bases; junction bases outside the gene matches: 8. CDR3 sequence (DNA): TGTGCCTGGGAGGGGACAGTCAGGACCGGGGAGCTGTTTTTT. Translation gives CAWEGTVRTGELFF. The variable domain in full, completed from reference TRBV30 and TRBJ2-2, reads SQTIHQWPATLVQPVGSPLSLECTVEGTSNPNLYWYRQAAGRGLQLLFYSVGIGQISSEVPQNLSASRPQDRQFILSSKKLLLSDSGFYLCAWEGTVRTGELFFGEGSRLTVL.

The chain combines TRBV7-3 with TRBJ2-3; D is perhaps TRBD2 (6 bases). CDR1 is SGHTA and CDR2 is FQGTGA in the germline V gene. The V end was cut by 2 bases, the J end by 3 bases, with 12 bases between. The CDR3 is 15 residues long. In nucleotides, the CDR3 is TGTGCCAGCAGCTTACGGAGGGTTTGGACAGATACGCAGTATTTT. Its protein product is CASSLRRVWTDTQYF. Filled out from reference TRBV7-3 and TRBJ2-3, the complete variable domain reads GAGVSQTPSNKVTEKGKYVELRCDPISGHTALYWYRQSLGQGPEFLIYFQGTGAADDSGLPNDRFFAVRPEGSVSTLKIQRTERGDSAVYLCASSLRRVWTDTQYFGPGTRLTVL.

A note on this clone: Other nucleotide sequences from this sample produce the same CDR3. CDR3 amino acids: CASSYGTKQETQYF. CDR3 sequence (DNA): TGTGCCAGCAGTTACGGGACTAAACAAGAGACCCAGTACTTC. The chain is built from TRBV6-5 and TRBJ2-5; 7 bases agree with TRBD2. Germline-derived CDR1 and CDR2 are MNHEY and SVGAGI. This CDR3 has 14 amino acids. The trim removed 2 bases at V and 2 bases at J, leaving 2 bases unmatched.

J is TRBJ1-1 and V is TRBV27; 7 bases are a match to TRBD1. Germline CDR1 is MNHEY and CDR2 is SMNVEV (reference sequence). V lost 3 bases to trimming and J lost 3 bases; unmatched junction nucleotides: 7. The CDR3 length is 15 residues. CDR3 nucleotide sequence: TGTGCCAGCAGTTTTCTATACGGGACAGACACTGAAGCTTTCTTT. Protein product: CASSFLYGTDTEAFF.

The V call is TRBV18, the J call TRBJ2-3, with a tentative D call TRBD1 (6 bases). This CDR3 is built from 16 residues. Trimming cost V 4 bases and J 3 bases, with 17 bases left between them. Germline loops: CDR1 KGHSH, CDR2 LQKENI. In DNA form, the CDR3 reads TGTGCCAGCTCACAAAACCAGGGGAGACGGACAGATACGCAGTATTTT. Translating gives CASSQNQGRRTDTQYF.

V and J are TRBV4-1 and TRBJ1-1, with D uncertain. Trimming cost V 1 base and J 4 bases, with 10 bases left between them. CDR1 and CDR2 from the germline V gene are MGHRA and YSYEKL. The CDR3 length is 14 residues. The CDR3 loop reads CASSQAGWGTEAFF. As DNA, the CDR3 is TGCGCCAGCAGCCAAGCGGGGTGGGGCACTGAAGCTTTCTTT.

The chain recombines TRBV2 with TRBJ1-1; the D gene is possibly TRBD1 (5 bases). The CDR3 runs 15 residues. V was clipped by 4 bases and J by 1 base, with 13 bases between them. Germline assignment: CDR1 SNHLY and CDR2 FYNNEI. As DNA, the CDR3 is TGTGCCAGCAGTGTAGACAGCTTATCGAACACTGAAGCTTTCTTT. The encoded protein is CASSVDSLSNTEAFF.

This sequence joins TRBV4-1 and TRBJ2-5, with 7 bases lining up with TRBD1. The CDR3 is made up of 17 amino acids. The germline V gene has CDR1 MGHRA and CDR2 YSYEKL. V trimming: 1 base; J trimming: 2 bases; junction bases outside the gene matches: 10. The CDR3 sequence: CASSQVRTGSTQETQYF. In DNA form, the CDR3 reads TGCGCCAGCAGCCAAGTCCGGACAGGATCGACACAAGAGACCCAGTACTTC.

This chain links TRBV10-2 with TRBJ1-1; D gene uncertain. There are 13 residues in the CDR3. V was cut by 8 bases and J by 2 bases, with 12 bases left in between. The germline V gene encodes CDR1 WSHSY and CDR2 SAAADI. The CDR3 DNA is TGCGCCAGCTGCCATACTCGAAACACTGAAGCTTTCTTT. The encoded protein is CASCHTRNTEAFF.

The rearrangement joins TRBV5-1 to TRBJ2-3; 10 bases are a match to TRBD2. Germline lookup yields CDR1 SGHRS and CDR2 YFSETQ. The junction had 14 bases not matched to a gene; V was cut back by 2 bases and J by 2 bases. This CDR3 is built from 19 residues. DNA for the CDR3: TGCGCCAGCAGCTTCGTGGTGGCAATAGCGGGGGGAATCACAGATACGCAGTATTTT. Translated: CASSFVVAIAGGITDTQYF.

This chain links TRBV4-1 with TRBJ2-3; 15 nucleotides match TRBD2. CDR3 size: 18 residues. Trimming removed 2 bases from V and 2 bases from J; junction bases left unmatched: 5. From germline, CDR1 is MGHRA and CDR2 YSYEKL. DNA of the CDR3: TGCGCCAGCAGCCAACTTCGGACTAGCGGGGGGGCCACAGATACGCAGTATTTT. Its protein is CASSQLRTSGGATDTQYF.

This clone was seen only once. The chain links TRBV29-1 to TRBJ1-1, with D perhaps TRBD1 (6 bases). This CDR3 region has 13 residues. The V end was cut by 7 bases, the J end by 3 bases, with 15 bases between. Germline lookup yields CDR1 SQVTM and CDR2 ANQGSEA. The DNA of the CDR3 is TGCAGCGCAAACCTACAGGGATACACTGAAGCTTTCTTT. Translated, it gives CSANLQGYTEAFF.

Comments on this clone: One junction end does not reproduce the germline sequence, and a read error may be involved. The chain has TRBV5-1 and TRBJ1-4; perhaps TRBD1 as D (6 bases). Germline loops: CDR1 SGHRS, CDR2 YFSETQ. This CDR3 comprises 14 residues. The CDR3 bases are TGCGCCGGCAGCCAGAGGGGGAAGGCTGAAAAACTGTTTTTT. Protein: CAGSQRGKAEKLFF. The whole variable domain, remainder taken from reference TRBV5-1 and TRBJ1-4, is KAGVTQTPRYLIKTRGQQVTLSCSPISGHRSVSWYQQTPGQGLQFLFEYFSETQRNKGNFPGRFSGRQFSNSRSEMNVSTLELGDSALYLCAGSQRGKAEKLFFGSGTQLSVL.